Following are 21 T cell receptor beta chains from one sample sequenced in a study of blood T cell repertoires in COVID-19. This table comes from immunoSEQ multiplex PCR, and its TCRdb copy is limited to in-frame clones, with some not included. The sample yields some 260,000 clones, 85% to 90% seen once. Sequencing input: PBMCs or T cells enriched from blood (not recorded which). These receptors were taken from a man aged 35 to 55 who had recovered from COVID-19.

The V and J genes are TRBV30 and TRBJ1-3; D remains unclear. The CDR3 has 14 amino acids. The germline V gene encodes CDR1 GTSNPN and CDR2 SVGIG (reference sequence). Between the trimmed V and J ends, which lost 5 bases and 0 bases, there was a span of 11 bases. The CDR3 bases are TGTGCCTGGGGGTCGCTATACTCTGGAAACACCATATATTTT. Translation: CAWGSLYSGNTIYF.

The rearrangement links TRBV6-2 or TRBV6-3 to TRBJ2-3; TRBD1 aligns across 8 bases. Germline-derived CDR1 and CDR2 are MNHEY and SVGEGT. With V trimmed by 4 bases and J by 4 bases, 4 bases remained unmatched. This CDR3 is built from 14 residues. The CDR3 DNA follows: TGTGCCAGCAGTTTGACAGGGGTGGCAGATACGCAGTATTTT. Translating it yields CASSLTGVADTQYF.

The chain joins TRBV19 to TRBJ2-4; D is possibly TRBD2 (6 bases). There are 17 residues in the CDR3. Trimming pared 4 bases from V and 2 bases from J, leaving 18 bases between. Germline V gene lookup returns CDR1 LNHDA and CDR2 SQIVND (reference sequence). The CDR3 DNA reads as TGTGCCAGTAGTACAGAAGGGACTTCAATACCCAAAAACATTCAGTACTTC. This gives the protein CASSTEGTSIPKNIQYF.

The genes are TRBV18 and TRBJ1-5; 8 bases align to TRBD1. The CDR3 extends over 16 amino acids. V gave up 1 base and J gave up 6 bases; unmatched junction bases: 8. From germline, CDR1 is KGHSH and CDR2 LQKENI. CDR3 DNA: TGTGCCAGCTCACCACAGGACAGGGTTTTTAGTCAGCCCCAGCATTTT. It translates to CASSPQDRVFSQPQHF.

This clone was observed a single time. The V gene is TRBV5-5, the J gene TRBJ1-1; D perhaps matches TRBD1 (6 bases). Trimming took 3 bases from V and 0 from J, leaving 9 bases between them. This CDR3 has 14 residues. From germline, CDR1 is SGHKS and CDR2 YYEKEE (reference sequence). DNA of the CDR3: TGTGCCAGCAGCTGGACAGCCTTGAACACTGAAGCTTTCTTT. Translating it yields CASSWTALNTEAFF.

This clone was counted once. The rearrangement joins TRBV4-1 to TRBJ2-2; D possibly corresponds to TRBD2 (6 bases). The CDR3 has 15 amino acids. V lost 4 bases and J lost 4, with 13 bases in between. Germline-derived CDR1 and CDR2 are MGHRA and YSYEKL. This CDR3 reads CASSPPGLPTGELFF. CDR3 coding DNA: TGCGCCAGCAGCCCCCCGGGACTCCCCACCGGGGAGCTGTTTTTT.

V gene TRBV7-9 combines with J gene TRBJ2-2; maybe TRBD1 (5 bases). Germline V lookup: CDR1 SEHNR, CDR2 FQNEAQ (reference sequence). The CDR3 spans 15 residues. Trimming took 0 bases from V and 4 from J, leaving 9 bases between them. CDR3 nucleotide sequence: TGTGCCAGCAGCTTAGCCAGGGTAGTCACCGGGGAGCTGTTTTTT. This translates into CASSLARVVTGELFF.

The chain is built from TRBV28 and TRBJ2-5, with D uncertain. V was trimmed by 3 bases and J by 6 bases, leaving 8 bases between them. The CDR3 is made up of 12 amino acids. Germline values: CDR1 MDHEN, CDR2 SYDVKM. CDR3 sequence reads: CASSFQIKTQYF. The CDR3 nucleotides read TGTGCCAGCAGTTTCCAGATAAAGACCCAGTACTTC.

This rearrangement joins TRBV27 to TRBJ1-1; 9 bases are shared with TRBD1. CDR3 length equals 15 residues. CDR1 and CDR2 from the germline V gene are MNHEY and SMNVEV (reference sequence). The junction had 9 bases not matched to a gene; V was cut back by 5 bases and J by 5 bases. CDR3 DNA sequence: TGTGCCAGCAGTCCCGGTGGGACAGGGAGGACTGAAGCTTTCTTT. It is translated as CASSPGGTGRTEAFF.

The CDR3, as DNA: TGTGCCAGCAGCCAATCGTCGTTACAGGCCGCCTCCACAGATACGCAGTATTTT. It yields the protein CASSQSSLQAASTDTQYF. This chain uses TRBV16 with TRBJ2-3; D possibly corresponds to TRBD1 (5 bases). With 0 bases removed from V and 2 bases from J, the gap between germline ends came to 18 bases. CDR1 is KGHSY and CDR2 is FQNENV in the germline V gene. The CDR3 has 18 residues.

The rearrangement uses TRBV5-1 and TRBJ2-3; 10 bases are shared with TRBD1. The CDR3 totals 14 residues. The V gene's germline CDR1 is SGHRS and CDR2 YFSETQ. With V trimmed by 4 bases and J by 1 base, 0 bases remained unmatched. CDR3 nucleotides: TGCGCCAGCAGCGGGACAGGGGGCACAGATACGCAGTATTTT. Its translation is CASSGTGGTDTQYF.

The chain uses TRBV6-5 and TRBJ1-1; 9 positions match TRBD1. After removal of 5 bases from V and 7 bases from J, the junction contained 11 bases not matched to a gene. Germline CDR1 reads MNHEY; CDR2 reads SVGAGI. This CDR3 has 15 residues. CDR3 nucleotide sequence: TGTGCCAGCAGTCGACCGGGACAGGGACGAGTTGAAGCTTTCTTT. The encoded protein is CASSRPGQGRVEAFF.

This chain links TRBV3-1 (or the pseudogene TRBV3-2) with TRBJ1-1; no clear D gene. The CDR3 length is 14 residues. Trimming cost V 1 base and J 1 base, with 7 bases left between them. Germline V gives CDR1 LGHDT, CDR2 YNNKEL (reference sequence). The CDR3 coding sequence is TGTGCCAGCAGCCAAGCCACAGCGAACACTGAAGCTTTCTTT. The encoded protein is CASSQATANTEAFF.

This sequence joins TRBV9 and TRBJ1-1; 7 nucleotides match TRBD1. V was pared by 5 bases and J by 4 bases, with 8 bases of the junction left unmatched. The CDR3 runs 14 residues. CDR1 is SGDLS and CDR2 is YYNGEE in the germline V gene. CDR3 in DNA: TGTGCCAGCAGTGACCTAGGGGGCGTCACTGAAGCTTTCTTT. This translates into CASSDLGGVTEAFF. Variable domain in full (rest from reference TRBV9 and TRBJ1-1): DSGVTQTPKHLITATGQRVTLRCSPRSGDLSVYWYQQSLDQGLQFLIQYYNGEERAKGNILERFSAQQFPDLHSELNLSSLELGDSALYFCASSDLGGVTEAFFGQGTRLTVV.

The rearrangement joins TRBV11-3 to TRBJ2-3, with D possibly matching TRBD2 (5 bases). With 1 base removed from V and 4 bases from J, the gap between germline ends came to 15 bases. This CDR3 has 16 residues. Looked up from germline, CDR1 is SGHNT and CDR2 is YENEEA. In nucleotides, the CDR3 is TGTGCCAGCAGCTTAGTGTCGGGATACGCCGCAGATACGCAGTATTTT. Residues: CASSLVSGYAADTQYF.

V gene TRBV27 combines with J gene TRBJ2-1; TRBD2 matches 11 bases. Looked up from germline, CDR1 is MNHEY and CDR2 is SMNVEV (reference sequence). The CDR3 extends over 15 amino acids. The V and J ends lost 5 bases and 6 bases, in that order; junction bases with no gene match: 6. The CDR3 sequence: CASSLGTSGSNEQFF. The CDR3 DNA reads as TGTGCCAGCAGTCTGGGGACTAGCGGATCCAATGAGCAGTTCTTC.

The chain uses TRBV12-3 or TRBV12-4 and TRBJ1-5, with a possible D match to TRBD1 (6 bases). V dropped 6 bases and J dropped 4 bases, with 10 bases sitting between them. This CDR3 is built from 13 residues. The chain's CDR3 is CASSKDRNQPQHF. The CDR3 DNA reads as TGTGCCAGCAGCAAGGACAGAAATCAGCCCCAGCATTTT.

The gene calls are TRBV3-1 (or the pseudogene TRBV3-2) and TRBJ1-6; D ambiguous. CDR1 LGHDT and CDR2 YNNKEL come from the germline V gene (reference sequence). Trimming left V 3 bases short and J 0 bases short, with 9 bases between. CDR3 length equals 16 residues. CDR3 bases: TGTGCCAGCAGCCATACTCCAAGCTCCTATAATTCACCCCTCCACTTT. Translating gives CASSHTPSSYNSPLHF.

Here the CDR3 reads CASSQDDRTGQYF. The CDR3 coding sequence is TGCGCCAGCAGCCAAGATGACCGAACGGGGCAGTACTTC. The chain uses TRBV4-1 and TRBJ2-7; D gene uncertain. The germline V gene has CDR1 MGHRA and CDR2 YSYEKL. V lost 0 bases, J lost 9 bases, and 12 bases lay in between. The CDR3 runs 13 residues.

This CDR3 reads CASSLGTVSYEQYF. In DNA form, the CDR3 reads TGCGCCAGCAGCTTGGGGACAGTCTCCTACGAGCAGTACTTC. J is TRBJ2-7 and V is TRBV5-1; TRBD1 might be the D (6 bases). V lost 0 bases to trimming and J lost 0 bases, with 7 bases between them. There are 14 residues in the CDR3. Germline V lookup: CDR1 SGHRS, CDR2 YFSETQ.

Written as DNA, the CDR3 is TGTGCCAGCAGCGACAGTCATCGAGGAAACACCATATATTTT. This codes for CASSDSHRGNTIYF. This chain links TRBV11-2 with TRBJ1-3; maybe TRBD1 (5 bases). The CDR3 is made up of 14 amino acids. The germline V gene has CDR1 SGHAT and CDR2 FQNNGV. V was clipped by 5 bases and J by 4 bases, with 12 bases between them.